This T cell receptor (beta chain) was captured by sequencing in a study of human CD4 T cells and Enterobacteriaceae. All CD4+ cells other than CD45RA+CCR7+CD95- naive cells were sorted as memory, over 95% pure. Healthy donor blood came from Swiss blood donation centers. CD4 and CD14 magnetic microbeads positively selected total CD4+ T cells and monocytes. Before sorting, cells positive for CD8, CD14, CD16, CD56, CD19 or bright CD25 were removed. Deep-level sequencing, detecting one cell in 200,000, covered ex vivo memory CD4+. Method: immunoSEQ multiplex PCR; TCRdb's copy keeps in-frame clones and lacks some. The sample consists of 25,000 to 35,000 clones, approximately 80% of them appearing once. Trimming left V 0 bases short and J 2 bases short, with 12 bases between. The V gene's germline CDR1 is SEHNR and CDR2 FQNEAQ (reference sequence). This CDR3 is built from 16 residues.

V and J are TRBV7-9 and TRBJ2-3, with D tentatively TRBD1 or TRBD2 (6 bases each). Sequenced: memory CD4+ T cells from blood. The source of this sequence is a human donor in good health. CDR3 loop: CASSLAGGRPTDTQYF. For the CDR3, the DNA is TGTGCCAGCAGCTTAGCGGGGGGCCGTCCCACAGATACGCAGTATTTT.